This T cell receptor beta chain was documented in a study of T-cell memory formation after mild COVID-19. Overall study: The TCR clusters were mostly specific to one donor. Study results and caveats: In pre-infection memory, a portion of responding clones appeared, which suggested that cross-reactive memory joined.

One entry per CDR3 protein, called by TCRdb with MiXCR from the 5' RACE reads. The profile shows about 430,000 distinct CDR3 sequences, 20% to 25% of them singletons. V shed 0 bases, J shed 8 bases, and the junction held 10 bases outside the gene matches. This CDR3 contains 16 residues. CDR1 and CDR2 from the germline V gene are SGHAT and FQNNGV. This clonotype was seen only a few times. The target antigen is unknown. The chain combines TRBV11-2 with TRBJ1-2, with 9 bases fitting TRBD1. This receptor was obtained from an adult woman who had mild COVID-19 (a few samples of this study predate the infection). Cell type and time point are not known. Sequences were obtained from PBMCs or a T cell subset sorted from them (not recorded which). As DNA, the CDR3 is TGTGCCAGCAGCTTAGATCCAGTAGGGACAGGGCAAGGCTACACCTTC. Residues: CASSLDPVGTGQGYTF.